This T cell receptor (beta chain) was sequenced for a study of OX40 agonist ivuxolimab in advanced cancers. Study context: Antecedent anti-PD-1, anti-PD-L1 or anti-CTLA-4 therapy was permissible, with about 39% having received some.

The V gene lost 4 bases and the J gene lost 0 bases, with 10 bases spanning the gap. CDR1 MNHEY and CDR2 SVGAGI come from the germline V gene. The CDR3 consists of 14 residues. The protocol was immunoSEQ multiplex PCR, while the TCRdb copy is restricted to in-frame clones and leaves out a portion. The sample includes 90,000 to 130,000 clones, approximately 89% of them seen just once. The receptor's source is an adult with an advanced solid tumor such as melanoma, head and neck, liver or kidney cancer. The chain employs TRBV6-5 and TRBJ2-7, with no clear D. This material consisted of CD4+ or CD8+ T cells sorted from blood, taken in a trial of the OX40 agonist ivuxolimab. The CDR3 DNA follows: TGTGCCAGCAGTTTTCCACCTGTCTCCTACGAGCAGTACTTC. This encodes CASSFPPVSYEQYF.